This is a list of T cell receptor beta chains from one sample in a study of T cell responses to AZD1222 COVID-19 vaccine. Assay: immunoSEQ multiplex PCR; the TCRdb copy retains only in-frame clones and omits some. The table shows about 94,000 clones, with roughly 85% occurring only once. This specimen was peripheral blood, taken 28 days after the second AZD1222 dose. Receptor source: an adult who received the AZD1222 COVID-19 vaccine. Both conserved end residues are trimmed from each CDR3.

len	j_gene	v_gene	CDR3aa
13	TRBJ2-7	TRBV18	ASSVQGGTSYEQY
12	TRBJ2-7	TRBV28	ASWETSAVAEQY
12	TRBJ2-7	TRBV6-2/TRBV6-3	ASSHGTSGTEQY
11	TRBJ1-4	TRBV4-2	ASSQGVNEKLF
11	TRBJ2-3	TRBV6-6	ASSYSGGDTQY
14	TRBJ2-5	TRBV9	ASSVGGGVELETQY
8	TRBJ2-5	TRBV2	ASSQETQY
12	TRBJ1-2	TRBV5-1	ASSFGQGLFGYT
12	TRBJ2-5	TRBV19	ASSILGGVRTQY
14	TRBJ1-1	TRBV19	ASRVGLPGANTEAF
14	TRBJ2-2	TRBV24-1	ATSAAGVTLTGELF
14	TRBJ2-7	TRBV5-4	ASSLPGQLPNYEQY
14	TRBJ2-3	TRBV5-1	ASSFPSGGAKDTQY
14	TRBJ1-2	TRBV19	ASSIPSTGGFGGYT
13	TRBJ2-2	TRBV11-3	ASSLGLAGTGELF
13	TRBJ1-1	TRBV28	ASSRARGMNTEAF
15	TRBJ2-5	TRBV7-2	ASSSNGWAGIQETQY
15	TRBJ1-4	TRBV5-1	ASSPGQGFRVLEKLF
11	TRBJ2-7	TRBV12-3/TRBV12-4	ASSSSHGGMQY
14	TRBJ2-1	TRBV28	ASTTGGRSSYNEQF